The clone carrying this TCR beta chain was found many times. Antigen specificity is unknown. This entry comes from a study of CD8 T cells in ankylosing spondylitis. Germline CDR1 reads MNHEY; CDR2 reads SVGEGT. V was trimmed by 1 base and J by 0 bases, leaving 9 bases between them. This CDR3 is built from 16 residues. Study findings and constraints: Disease-linked clones were CD8+ and relatively rare in peripheral blood. Apparently characteristic of ankylosing spondylitis blood was a TCR beta motif (about eight highly homologous variants).

Quantitative 5'-RACE with molecular barcodes was used to make the TCR beta libraries. TCRdb used MiXCR to reprocess the 5' RACE reads, holding one entry per CDR3 protein. The sample shows 200,000 to 300,000 distinct CDR3 sequences, 8% to 9% of them seen only once. The TCR sequence derives from a female donor with ankylosing spondylitis or in good health (not recorded which). Sequencing was done on a sample of blood, either unsorted or a sorted T cell fraction (not recorded which). The chain joins TRBV6-2 or TRBV6-3 to TRBJ2-2; no reliable D call. The CDR3 reads CASSYFVVANTGELFF. The CDR3 coding sequence is TGTGCCAGCAGTTACTTTGTGGTCGCGAACACCGGGGAGCTGTTTTTT.